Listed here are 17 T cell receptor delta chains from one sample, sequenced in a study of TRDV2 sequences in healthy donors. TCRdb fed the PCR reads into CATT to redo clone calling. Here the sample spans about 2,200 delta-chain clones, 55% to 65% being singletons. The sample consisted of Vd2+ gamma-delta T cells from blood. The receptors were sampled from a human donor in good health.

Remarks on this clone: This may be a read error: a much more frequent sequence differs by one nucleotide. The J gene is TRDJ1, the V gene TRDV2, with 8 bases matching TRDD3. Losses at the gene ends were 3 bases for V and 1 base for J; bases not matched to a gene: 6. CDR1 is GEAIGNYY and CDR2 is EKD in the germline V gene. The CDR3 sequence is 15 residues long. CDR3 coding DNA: TGTGCCTGTGACTCCCTGGGGGACCCCACCGATAAACTCATCTTT. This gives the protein CACDSLGDPTDKLIF.

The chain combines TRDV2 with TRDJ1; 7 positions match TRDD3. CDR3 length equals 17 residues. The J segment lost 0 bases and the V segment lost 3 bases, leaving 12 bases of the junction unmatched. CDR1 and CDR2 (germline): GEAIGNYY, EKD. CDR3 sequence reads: CACDPLAGGPYTDKLIF. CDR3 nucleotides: TGTGCCTGTGACCCCCTGGCTGGGGGTCCCTACACCGATAAACTCATCTTT.

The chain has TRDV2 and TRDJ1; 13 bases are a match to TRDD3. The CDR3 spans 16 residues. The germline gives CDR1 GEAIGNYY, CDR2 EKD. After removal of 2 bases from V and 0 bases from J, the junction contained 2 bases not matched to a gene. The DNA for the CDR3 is TGTGCCTGTGACAAACTGGGGGATACGAACACCGATAAACTCATCTTT. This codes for CACDKLGDTNTDKLIF.

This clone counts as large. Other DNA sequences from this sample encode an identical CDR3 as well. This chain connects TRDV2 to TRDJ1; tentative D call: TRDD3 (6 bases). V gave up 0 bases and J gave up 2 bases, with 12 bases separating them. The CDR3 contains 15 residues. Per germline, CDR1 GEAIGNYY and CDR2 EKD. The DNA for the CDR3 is TGTGCCTGTGACACCGTGGGGGGAGGTACCGATAAACTCATCTTT. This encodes CACDTVGGGTDKLIF.

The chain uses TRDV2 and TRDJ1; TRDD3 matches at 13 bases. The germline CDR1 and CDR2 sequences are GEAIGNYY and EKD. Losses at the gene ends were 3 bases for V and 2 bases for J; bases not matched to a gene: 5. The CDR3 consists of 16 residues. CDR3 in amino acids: CACDLTGGYVTDKLIF. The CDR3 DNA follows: TGTGCCTGTGACCTTACTGGGGGATACGTTACCGATAAACTCATCTTT.

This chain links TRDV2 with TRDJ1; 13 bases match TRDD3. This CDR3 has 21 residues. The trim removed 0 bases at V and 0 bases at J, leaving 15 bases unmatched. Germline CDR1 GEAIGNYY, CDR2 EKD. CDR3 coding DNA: TGTGCCTGTGACACCCTCCCTAGACTGGGGGATACGGAAGGGGACACCGATAAACTCATCTTT. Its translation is CACDTLPRLGDTEGDTDKLIF.

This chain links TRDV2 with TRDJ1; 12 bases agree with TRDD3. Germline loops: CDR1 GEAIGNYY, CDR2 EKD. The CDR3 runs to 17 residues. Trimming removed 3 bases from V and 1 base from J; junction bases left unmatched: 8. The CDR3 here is CACDSLGDTRGTDKLIF. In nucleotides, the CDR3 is TGTGCCTGTGACTCGCTGGGGGATACGAGAGGCACCGATAAACTCATCTTT.

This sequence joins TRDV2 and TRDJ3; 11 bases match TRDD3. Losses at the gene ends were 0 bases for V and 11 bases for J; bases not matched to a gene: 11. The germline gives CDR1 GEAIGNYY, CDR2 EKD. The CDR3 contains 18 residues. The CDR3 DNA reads TGTGCCTGTGACACCTTTTCGCTGGGGGATACTGCCGCCCGACAGATGTTTTTC. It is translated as CACDTFSLGDTAARQMFF.

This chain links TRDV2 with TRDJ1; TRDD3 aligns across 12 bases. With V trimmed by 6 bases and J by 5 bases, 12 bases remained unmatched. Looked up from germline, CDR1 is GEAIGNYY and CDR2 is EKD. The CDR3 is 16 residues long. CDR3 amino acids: CACLPLLGDTGDKLIF. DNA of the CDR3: TGTGCCTGTTTACCTTTACTGGGGGATACTGGGGATAAACTCATCTTT.

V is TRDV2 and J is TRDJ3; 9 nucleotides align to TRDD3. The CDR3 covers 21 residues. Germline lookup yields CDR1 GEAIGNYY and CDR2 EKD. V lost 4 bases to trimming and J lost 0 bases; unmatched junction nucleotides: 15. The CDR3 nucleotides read TGTGCCTGTGATAGCCTACTGGGGGAAACGCGGGACTCCTGGGACACCCGACAGATGTTTTTC. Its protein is CACDSLLGETRDSWDTRQMFF.

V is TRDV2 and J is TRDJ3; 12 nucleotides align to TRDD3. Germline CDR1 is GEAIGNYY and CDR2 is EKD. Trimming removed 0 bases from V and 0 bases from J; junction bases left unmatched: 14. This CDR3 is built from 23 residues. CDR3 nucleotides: TGTGCCTGTGACACCGCGGCTGGGGGATACGCCACCCGACACTCCTGGGACACCCGACAGATGTTTTTC. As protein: CACDTAAGGYATRHSWDTRQMFF.

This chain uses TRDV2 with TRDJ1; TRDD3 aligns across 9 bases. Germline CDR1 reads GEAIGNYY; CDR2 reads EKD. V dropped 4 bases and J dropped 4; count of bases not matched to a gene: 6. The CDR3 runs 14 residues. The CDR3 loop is CACEPLGELDKLIF. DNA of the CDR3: TGTGCCTGTGAACCACTGGGGGAACTCGATAAACTCATCTTT.

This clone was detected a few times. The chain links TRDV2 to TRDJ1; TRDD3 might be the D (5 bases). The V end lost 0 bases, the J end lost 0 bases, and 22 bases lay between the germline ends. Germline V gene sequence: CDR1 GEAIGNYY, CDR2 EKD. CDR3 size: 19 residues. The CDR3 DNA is TGTGCCTGTGACACCGTGACTAGTACGAGGGATGCAAACACCGATAAACTCATCTTT. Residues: CACDTVTSTRDANTDKLIF.

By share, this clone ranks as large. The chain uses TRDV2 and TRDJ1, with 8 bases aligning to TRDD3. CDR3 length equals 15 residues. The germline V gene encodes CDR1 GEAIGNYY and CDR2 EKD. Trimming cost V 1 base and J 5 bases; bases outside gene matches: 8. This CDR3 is CACDTLGEVEDKLIF. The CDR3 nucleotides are TGTGCCTGTGACACGCTGGGGGAGGTTGAGGATAAACTCATCTTT.

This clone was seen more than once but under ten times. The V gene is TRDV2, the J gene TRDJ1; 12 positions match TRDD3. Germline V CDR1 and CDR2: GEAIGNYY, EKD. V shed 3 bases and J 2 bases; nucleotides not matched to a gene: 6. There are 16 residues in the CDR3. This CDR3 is CACDALGDTGTDKLIF. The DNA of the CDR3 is TGTGCCTGTGACGCCCTGGGGGATACGGGGACCGATAAACTCATCTTT.

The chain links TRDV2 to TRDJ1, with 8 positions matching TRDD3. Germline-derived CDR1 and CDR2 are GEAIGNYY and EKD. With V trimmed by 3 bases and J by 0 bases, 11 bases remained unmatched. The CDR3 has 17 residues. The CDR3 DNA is TGTGCCTGTGACCCACTGAACTGGGGGTTAAACACCGATAAACTCATCTTT. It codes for CACDPLNWGLNTDKLIF.

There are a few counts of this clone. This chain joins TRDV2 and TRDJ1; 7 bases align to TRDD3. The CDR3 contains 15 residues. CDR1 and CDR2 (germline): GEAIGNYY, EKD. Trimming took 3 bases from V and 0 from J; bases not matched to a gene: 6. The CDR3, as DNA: TGTGCCTGTGACGCCTGGGGGGCTTACACCGATAAACTCATCTTT. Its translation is CACDAWGAYTDKLIF.